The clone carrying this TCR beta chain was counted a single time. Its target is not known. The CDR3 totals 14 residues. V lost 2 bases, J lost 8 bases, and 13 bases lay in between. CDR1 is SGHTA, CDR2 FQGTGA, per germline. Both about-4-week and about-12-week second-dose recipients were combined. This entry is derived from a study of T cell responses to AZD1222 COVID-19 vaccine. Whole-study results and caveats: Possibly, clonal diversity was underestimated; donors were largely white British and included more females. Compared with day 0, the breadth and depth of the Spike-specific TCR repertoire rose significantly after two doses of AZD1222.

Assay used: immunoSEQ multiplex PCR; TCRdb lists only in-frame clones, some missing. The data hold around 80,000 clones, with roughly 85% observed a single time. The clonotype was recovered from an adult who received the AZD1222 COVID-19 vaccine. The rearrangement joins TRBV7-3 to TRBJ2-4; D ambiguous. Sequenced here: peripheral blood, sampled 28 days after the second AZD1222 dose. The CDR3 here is CASSLSASGHIQYF. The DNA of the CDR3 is TGTGCCAGCAGCTTATCCGCTAGTGGGCACATTCAGTACTTC.